This TCR beta chain was obtained from a study of beta chain features in type 1 diabetes. General study results and limits: When VDJ junctions were examined, type 1 diabetes patients showed fewer insertions and more deletions. Shorter templates may be favored by PCR, equally so in patients and controls. Researchers report that Type 1 diabetes patients had moderately but significantly shorter TCRB CDR3s across all four CD4+ subsets.

Comments on this clone: The antigen is undetermined.

The CDR3 runs to 15 residues. CDR1 is SEHNR and CDR2 is FQNEAQ in the germline V gene (reference sequence). Trimming shortened V by 3 bases and J by 4 bases, and 16 bases separated the two germline ends. One heparinised blood draw averaging about 110 mL was given by each donor. Of the isolated RNA, all was reverse transcribed, and so the sequenced material was expressed TCRB transcripts. About 3.4 million reads per sample on average were obtained from naive, central memory and regulatory T cell samples. Sequencing used immunoSEQ multiplex PCR; TCRdb keeps in-frame clones, though not all of them. The profile shows about 660,000 clones, more than 13% of them singletons.

This TCR was recovered from a man aged 18 to 29 with type 1 diabetes. This chain joins TRBV7-9 and TRBJ2-7; no clear D. Specimen: naive CD4+ T cells from blood. The CDR3 spells CASSFGLPVKYEQYF. The DNA for the CDR3 is TGTGCCAGCAGCTTCGGGCTCCCCGTAAAATACGAGCAGTACTTC.